This T cell receptor (beta chain) is drawn from a study of blood T cell repertoires in COVID-19. CDR1 KGHSH and CDR2 LQKENI come from the germline V gene. With V trimmed by 5 bases and J by 5 bases, 4 bases remained unmatched. The CDR3 loop spans 13 amino acids. This clone occurred once. Other DNA sequences of this sample code for an identical CDR3. The data were produced by immunoSEQ multiplex PCR, yet TCRdb's version contains in-frame clones alone and is incomplete. Of more than 400,000 clones detected, about 85% appear once; the ten largest clones hold about 0.75%. Ages ranged from about 18 to 89 years, with residence in about two dozen US areas. Participants reported their clinical history, and cohort assignment relied on those reports.

The chain has TRBV18 and TRBJ1-1, with 8 bases aligning to TRBD1. The TCR was taken from a woman younger than 30 who had recovered from COVID-19. The sequencing sample was made of PBMCs or T cells enriched from blood (not recorded which). The CDR3 DNA reads TGTGCCAGCTCAGGACAGGGAAGTACTGAAGCTTTCTTT. It encodes CASSGQGSTEAFF.